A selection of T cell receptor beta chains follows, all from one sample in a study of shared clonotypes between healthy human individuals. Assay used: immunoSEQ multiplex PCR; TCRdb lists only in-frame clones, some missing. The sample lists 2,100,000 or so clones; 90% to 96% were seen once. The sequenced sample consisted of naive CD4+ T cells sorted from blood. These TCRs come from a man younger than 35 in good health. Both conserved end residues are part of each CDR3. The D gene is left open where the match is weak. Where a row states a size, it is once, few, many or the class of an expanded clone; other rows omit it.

DNA: TGTGCCTGGAGTACAGGGCAACAGGGAGGCAGACGAGAGACCCAGTACTTC
CDR3: CAWSTGQQGGRRETQYF
D: -
size: -
length: 17
J: TRBJ2-5
V: TRBV30

DNA: TGTGCCAGCAGCGAGACTAGCGGGACGTACAATGAGCAGTTCTTC
CDR3: CASSETSGTYNEQFF
D: TRBD2
size: -
length: 15
J: TRBJ2-1
V: TRBV5-4

DNA: TGTGCTAGCAGCTTGGGAAAGACCCAGTACTTC
CDR3: CASSLGKTQYF
D: -
size: -
length: 11
J: TRBJ2-5
V: TRBV7-7

DNA: TGTGCCAGCTCACGGAGGGAACAATCGCCCCTCCACTTT
CDR3: CASSRREQSPLHF
D: -
size: -
length: 13
J: TRBJ1-6
V: TRBV18

DNA: TGTGCCAGCAGTTGGCAGGGGGCTAACGGCTACACCTTC
CDR3: CASSWQGANGYTF
D: TRBD1
size: -
length: 13
J: TRBJ1-2
V: TRBV2

DNA: TGTGCCAGCAGCGTAGCCTGGACAGGAAACACCATATATTTT
CDR3: CASSVAWTGNTIYF
D: -
size: -
length: 14
J: TRBJ1-3
V: TRBV9

DNA: TGTGCCAGCAGCTTGGCGATCGGATCCTACGAGCAGTACTTC
CDR3: CASSLAIGSYEQYF
D: -
size: -
length: 14
J: TRBJ2-7
V: TRBV5-4

DNA: TGTGCCTGGAGTGTTTGGAAAACGAACACCGGGGAGCTGTTTTTT
CDR3: CAWSVWKTNTGELFF
D: -
size: -
length: 15
J: TRBJ2-2
V: TRBV30

DNA: TGTGCCATCAGGCCCGATGGAGCGAACACTGAAGCTTTCTTT
CDR3: CAIRPDGANTEAFF
D: -
size: -
length: 14
J: TRBJ1-1
V: TRBV10-3

DNA: TGCGCCAGCAGCCCAGACGGCTACTCTGGAAACACCATATATTTT
CDR3: CASSPDGYSGNTIYF
D: -
size: -
length: 15
J: TRBJ1-3
V: TRBV5-1

DNA: TGCGCCAGCAGCTTAGGGAGCTCTGGAAACACCATATATTTT
CDR3: CASSLGSSGNTIYF
D: -
size: -
length: 14
J: TRBJ1-3
V: TRBV5-1

DNA: TGTGCCAGCAGATACCGGGACAGGCCACTGGTCGTCCTGACTTTC
CDR3: CASRYRDRPLVVLTF
D: TRBD1
size: -
length: 15
J: TRBJ2-6
V: TRBV28

DNA: TGTGCCATCAGTGAGCTTAGGGCAGATACGCAGTATTTT
CDR3: CAISELRADTQYF
D: -
size: -
length: 13
J: TRBJ2-3
V: TRBV10-3

DNA: TGTGCCAGCAGTGGCGGGGAGGGGTTCTCCTACGAGCAGTACTTC
CDR3: CASSGGEGFSYEQYF
D: TRBD2
size: -
length: 15
J: TRBJ2-7
V: TRBV25-1

DNA: TGTGCCAGTAGTAGGACGAGGAGCTCCTACGAGCAGTACTTC
CDR3: CASSRTRSSYEQYF
D: -
size: -
length: 14
J: TRBJ2-7
V: TRBV19

DNA: TGTGCCAGCAGTTTAGTACTAGCGAGCACAGATACGCAGTATTTT
CDR3: CASSLVLASTDTQYF
D: TRBD2
size: -
length: 15
J: TRBJ2-3
V: TRBV27

DNA: TGTGCCAGCAGTTTTGGTGGGCGGGGGTACACAGATACGCAGTATTTT
CDR3: CASSFGGRGYTDTQYF
D: TRBD2
size: -
length: 16
J: TRBJ2-3
V: TRBV28

DNA: TGTGCCAGCTCCGTAGAGGGTGGGTACGAGCAGTACTTC
CDR3: CASSVEGGYEQYF
D: -
size: -
length: 13
J: TRBJ2-7
V: TRBV18

DNA: TGTGCCAGCAGTTACTCTCTGACGAAAGAGCAGTTCTTC
CDR3: CASSYSLTKEQFF
D: -
size: -
length: 13
J: TRBJ2-1
V: TRBV6-6

DNA: TGTGCCATCCGGGTTGATTCGGCGGGGAATGGCTACACCTTC
CDR3: CAIRVDSAGNGYTF
D: -
size: -
length: 14
J: TRBJ1-2
V: TRBV10-3

DNA: TGCGCCAGCAGCTTTACGGGACAACGGGATTCCCGGGAGCTGTTTTTT
CDR3: CASSFTGQRDSRELFF
D: -
size: -
length: 16
J: TRBJ2-2
V: TRBV5-1

DNA: TGTGCCAGCAGCCGACAGGGCGACACAGATACGCAGTATTTT
CDR3: CASSRQGDTDTQYF
D: TRBD1
size: -
length: 14
J: TRBJ2-3
V: TRBV11-3

DNA: TGTGCCAGCAGCGTCACTAGCGGGTCCTACAATGAGCAGTTCTTC
CDR3: CASSVTSGSYNEQFF
D: TRBD2
size: -
length: 15
J: TRBJ2-1
V: TRBV14

DNA: TGTGCCAGCAGCCTCGGGGACATTCAGTACTTC
CDR3: CASSLGDIQYF
D: -
size: -
length: 11
J: TRBJ2-4
V: TRBV5-6

DNA: TGCGCCAGCAGCTTTGGACAGGGGGCGTCCTACGAGCAGTACTTC
CDR3: CASSFGQGASYEQYF
D: TRBD1
size: once
length: 15
J: TRBJ2-7
V: TRBV5-1

DNA: TGCAGCGTAAAGCCACCCACCCCGAGGGACAGGGGCATCTGGGATACGCAGTATTTT
CDR3: CSVKPPTPRDRGIWDTQYF
D: TRBD1
size: -
length: 19
J: TRBJ2-3
V: TRBV29-1

DNA: TGCGCCAGCAGCCCGCTTCGGGACAGTTTCTCTGGGGCCAACGTCCTGACTTTC
CDR3: CASSPLRDSFSGANVLTF
D: TRBD1
size: -
length: 18
J: TRBJ2-6
V: TRBV5-1

DNA: TGTGCCATCAGTGAACGCGACAGGGCCGGCGTTGATACGCAGTATTTT
CDR3: CAISERDRAGVDTQYF
D: TRBD1
size: -
length: 16
J: TRBJ2-3
V: TRBV10-3

DNA: TGCGCCAGCAGCACAGACAGACCTAGCACAGATACGCAGTATTTT
CDR3: CASSTDRPSTDTQYF
D: -
size: -
length: 15
J: TRBJ2-3
V: TRBV5-1

DNA: TGCGCCAGCAGCTTGACCTCCAACAGGGACTCTGGAAACACCATATATTTT
CDR3: CASSLTSNRDSGNTIYF
D: -
size: -
length: 17
J: TRBJ1-3
V: TRBV5-1

DNA: TGTGCCAGCAGCTTATCGGGGCCCTCGGGGGATACGCAGTATTTT
CDR3: CASSLSGPSGDTQYF
D: -
size: -
length: 15
J: TRBJ2-3
V: TRBV11-3

DNA: TGTGCCAGCAGCTTAGAGGTACAGGCGTGGGGTAACAATCAGCCCCAGCATTTT
CDR3: CASSLEVQAWGNNQPQHF
D: -
size: -
length: 18
J: TRBJ1-5
V: TRBV7-2

DNA: TGCGCCAGCGCAGACAGGGGGGACACTGAAGCTTTCTTT
CDR3: CASADRGDTEAFF
D: TRBD1
size: -
length: 13
J: TRBJ1-1
V: TRBV5-1

DNA: TGTGCCAGCAGCCTGAGGGGCGGGGCCAATAATGAGCAGTTCTTC
CDR3: CASSLRGGANNEQFF
D: -
size: -
length: 15
J: TRBJ2-1
V: TRBV7-8

DNA: TGTGCCAGCAGCTTGGGGACGGTGAATTCACCCCTCCACTTT
CDR3: CASSLGTVNSPLHF
D: -
size: -
length: 14
J: TRBJ1-6
V: TRBV7-3

DNA: TGTGCCAGCAGTGCCAGGATCACAGGGGATCATCAAGAAAAACTGTTTTTT
CDR3: CASSARITGDHQEKLFF
D: TRBD1
size: -
length: 17
J: TRBJ1-4
V: TRBV2

DNA: TGTGCCAGCAGCTTAGATGGGGGGAGGGTACCCTACGAGCAGTACTTC
CDR3: CASSLDGGRVPYEQYF
D: TRBD2
size: -
length: 16
J: TRBJ2-7
V: TRBV11-2

DNA: TGTGCCAGTAGGTGGACTAGCGGGGACGCCTACGAGCAGTACTTC
CDR3: CASRWTSGDAYEQYF
D: TRBD2
size: few
length: 15
J: TRBJ2-7
V: TRBV19

DNA: TGTGCCAGCAGCCCAGGACAGGGGGCCCCCTACGAGCAGTACTTC
CDR3: CASSPGQGAPYEQYF
D: TRBD1
size: -
length: 15
J: TRBJ2-7
V: TRBV7-6

DNA: TGTGCCAGCAGCCGAACCGGGACTACAATCCCCAATGAGCAGTTCTTC
CDR3: CASSRTGTTIPNEQFF
D: TRBD2
size: -
length: 16
J: TRBJ2-1
V: TRBV5-4

DNA: TGTGCCAGTAGTACAACCTATCCCACAGGGGCTAGCTCCTACGAGCAGTACTTC
CDR3: CASSTTYPTGASSYEQYF
D: TRBD1
size: -
length: 18
J: TRBJ2-7
V: TRBV19

DNA: TGTGCCAGCAGTCAACACCCGGGACAGTCCTACGAGCAGTACTTC
CDR3: CASSQHPGQSYEQYF
D: TRBD1
size: once
length: 15
J: TRBJ2-7
V: TRBV6-6

DNA: TGTGCTAGTGGTTTGCGGTCGGGACTAGCTTACGAGCAGTACTTC
CDR3: CASGLRSGLAYEQYF
D: TRBD2
size: -
length: 15
J: TRBJ2-7
V: TRBV12-5

DNA: TGTGCCTGGCGGCGGAATTCACCCCTCCACTTT
CDR3: CAWRRNSPLHF
D: -
size: -
length: 11
J: TRBJ1-6
V: TRBV30

DNA: TGTGCCAGCAAAGGAGTGAACACTGAAGCTTTCTTT
CDR3: CASKGVNTEAFF
D: -
size: -
length: 12
J: TRBJ1-1
V: TRBV25-1

DNA: TGTGCCAGCAGTTGGGGGCAGGGAAGTGAAAAACTGTTTTTT
CDR3: CASSWGQGSEKLFF
D: -
size: -
length: 14
J: TRBJ1-4
V: TRBV6-6

DNA: TGTGCCAGCAGTTTATGGGGACAGCTCTATAATTCACCCCTCCACTTT
CDR3: CASSLWGQLYNSPLHF
D: TRBD1
size: -
length: 16
J: TRBJ1-6
V: TRBV28

DNA: TGCGCCAGCAGCTCCGGGGCGGCCGGTGAAAAACTGTTTTTT
CDR3: CASSSGAAGEKLFF
D: -
size: -
length: 14
J: TRBJ1-4
V: TRBV5-1

DNA: TGCGCCAGCAGCCGTGGACTAGCGGGAGGGCCGGGGTACGAGCAGTACTTC
CDR3: CASSRGLAGGPGYEQYF
D: TRBD2
size: once
length: 17
J: TRBJ2-7
V: TRBV4-1

DNA: TGTGCCAGCAGCCGCTTCTACTCACCCCTCCACTTT
CDR3: CASSRFYSPLHF
D: -
size: few
length: 12
J: TRBJ1-6
V: TRBV5-6

DNA: TGTGCCAGCAGTTATGGGAATGAAAAACTGTTTTTT
CDR3: CASSYGNEKLFF
D: -
size: -
length: 12
J: TRBJ1-4
V: TRBV28

DNA: TGTGCCAGCAGGGAGACAGGTGAAGCTTTCTTT
CDR3: CASRETGEAFF
D: -
size: -
length: 11
J: TRBJ1-1
V: TRBV7-9

DNA: TGTGCCAGCAAGACCGGGACAGGGTTCTACGAGCAGTACTTC
CDR3: CASKTGTGFYEQYF
D: TRBD1
size: -
length: 14
J: TRBJ2-7
V: TRBV28

DNA: TGTGCCATCAGCGATGCAGGGACTAATGAAAAACTGTTTTTT
CDR3: CAISDAGTNEKLFF
D: -
size: -
length: 14
J: TRBJ1-4
V: TRBV10-3

DNA: TGTGCCTGGAGTCGCGGCGAGCTTATGGATACGCAGTATTTT
CDR3: CAWSRGELMDTQYF
D: -
size: -
length: 14
J: TRBJ2-3
V: TRBV30

DNA: TGCGCCAGCAGGCAGACAGGCTCCTACGAGCAGTACTTC
CDR3: CASRQTGSYEQYF
D: -
size: once
length: 13
J: TRBJ2-7
V: TRBV10-1